The 18 T cell receptor beta chains presented below share a single source sample, sequenced in a study of blood T cell repertoires in COVID-19. Libraries were prepared by immunoSEQ multiplex PCR; TCRdb keeps only in-frame clonotypes and omits some of them. The data hold 100,000 or so clones, with 65% to 85% observed a single time. The sample taken for sequencing was peripheral blood. Receptor source: a woman aged 55-69 years with acute or convalescent COVID-19.

The J gene is TRBJ1-1, the V gene TRBV4-1, with D possibly TRBD1 on 5 matching bases. Trimming took 4 bases from V and 1 from J, leaving 13 bases between them. The CDR3 consists of 15 residues. Germline V gene data show CDR1 as MGHRA and CDR2 as YSYEKL. The CDR3 DNA reads as TGCGCCAGCAGCCCTGATAGACAGCCGAACACTGAAGCTTTCTTT. It codes for CASSPDRQPNTEAFF.

The V and J genes are TRBV28 and TRBJ1-5; 8 nucleotides match TRBD1. V gave up 6 bases and J gave up 2 bases; unmatched junction bases: 12. CDR3 length equals 17 residues. The germline V gene encodes CDR1 MDHEN and CDR2 SYDVKM. The CDR3 sequence: CASSSPQTGEGNQPQHF. The CDR3 nucleotides are TGTGCCAGCAGCTCACCCCAGACAGGGGAAGGCAATCAGCCCCAGCATTTT.

The chain joins TRBV2 to TRBJ2-7, with D perhaps matching TRBD1 (5 bases). Germline V gene data show CDR1 as SNHLY and CDR2 as FYNNEI. Trimming took off 6 bases at V and 4 bases at J, with 7 bases between the two ends. The CDR3 contains 11 residues. CDR3 nucleotide sequence: TGTGCCAGCAGCAGGGAATACGAGCAGTACTTC. Its translation is CASSREYEQYF.

CDR3 coding DNA: TGTGCCAGCAGCCAAGGCGGGGACAATGAGCAGTTCTTC. Translation gives CASSQGGDNEQFF. This chain connects TRBV3-1 (or the pseudogene TRBV3-2) to TRBJ2-1; weak D call: TRBD2 (6 bases). This CDR3 region has 13 residues. CDR1 LGHDT and CDR2 YNNKEL come from the germline V gene (reference sequence). Trimming pared 1 base from V and 5 bases from J, leaving 6 bases between.

This rearrangement joins TRBV5-1 to TRBJ1-1; D perhaps matches TRBD1 (6 bases). The germline V gene has CDR1 SGHRS and CDR2 YFSETQ. Trimming pared 4 bases from V and 11 bases from J, leaving 24 bases between. The CDR3 sequence is 15 residues long. CDR3 protein: CASSQDLAARGSAFF. Written as DNA, the CDR3 is TGCGCCAGCAGCCAGGATTTGGCAGCAAGGGGGTCGGCTTTCTTT.

The chain combines TRBV29-1 with TRBJ1-2, with 7 bases identical to TRBD1. Unmatched junction bases numbered 0, after V lost 4 bases and J lost 4 bases. Germline V lookup: CDR1 SQVTM, CDR2 ANQGSEA. The CDR3 covers 11 residues. CDR3: CSVGDSYGYTF. In DNA, the CDR3 is TGCAGCGTTGGGGACAGCTATGGCTACACCTTC.

This chain connects TRBV4-2 to TRBJ1-1, with 10 bases that match TRBD1. The CDR3 is 16 amino acids. CDR1 is LGHNA, CDR2 YNFKEQ, per germline. V shed 3 bases, J shed 0 bases, and the junction held 4 bases outside the gene matches. CDR3 sequence reads: CASSQGTGVVNTEAFF. The CDR3 DNA is TGTGCCAGCAGCCAGGGGACAGGGGTCGTGAACACTGAAGCTTTCTTT.

This chain links TRBV6-5 with TRBJ1-1, with D possibly TRBD1 on 5 matching bases. CDR3 length equals 14 residues. Germline assignment: CDR1 MNHEY and CDR2 SVGAGI. The V gene lost 5 bases and the J gene lost 5 bases, with 15 bases spanning the gap. The CDR3 DNA sequence: TGTGCCAGCAGTCCCAGGGTAGGTGAAACTGAAGCTTTCTTT. Protein sequence: CASSPRVGETEAFF.

The chain recombines TRBV28 with TRBJ2-1; a possible D gene is TRBD2 (6 bases). This CDR3 spans 14 amino acids. The germline CDR1 and CDR2 sequences are MDHEN and SYDVKM. Trimming cost V 3 bases and J 10 bases, with 16 bases left between them. CDR3 sequence (DNA): TGTGCCAGCAGTTTTTTACTGTTCGCGGGGGAGCAGTTCTTC. Translation: CASSFLLFAGEQFF.

The rearrangement uses TRBV5-1 and TRBJ2-3; 7 bases are a match to TRBD1. The CDR3 loop spans 18 amino acids. With V trimmed by 0 bases and J by 1 base, 11 bases remained unmatched. CDR1 SGHRS and CDR2 YFSETQ come from the germline V gene. CDR3 sequence: CASSLAGGHEQGTDTQYF. DNA for the CDR3: TGCGCCAGCAGCTTGGCAGGGGGTCACGAACAGGGCACAGATACGCAGTATTTT.

The chain is built from TRBV29-1 and TRBJ1-3; 7 nucleotides match TRBD1. Losses at the gene ends were 6 bases for V and 0 bases for J; bases not matched to a gene: 11. The CDR3 consists of 16 residues. Germline V gene sequence: CDR1 SQVTM, CDR2 ANQGSEA. The CDR3 DNA sequence: TGCAGCGTGGCGGCGACAGGGCCCCTCTCTGGAAACACCATATATTTT. It specifies CSVAATGPLSGNTIYF.

This CDR3 reads CASSQFLTGLNEQFF. The CDR3 bases are TGTGCCAGCAGCCAGTTCCTGACAGGATTAAATGAGCAGTTCTTC. The chain employs TRBV3-1 (or the pseudogene TRBV3-2) and TRBJ2-1; TRBD1 might be the D (6 bases). The V and J ends lost 3 bases and 7 bases respectively, with 16 bases between them. Germline lookup yields CDR1 LGHDT and CDR2 YNNKEL (reference sequence). This CDR3 comprises 15 residues.

The chain employs TRBV19 and TRBJ1-5, with 8 bases identical to TRBD1. This CDR3 has 16 amino acids. The V gene's germline CDR1 is LNHDA and CDR2 SQIVND (reference sequence). J gave up 6 bases and V 7 bases, and 14 bases lay outside the gene matches. This chain's CDR3 is CASKRGAQGAGQPQHF. CDR3 coding DNA: TGTGCCAGTAAACGAGGGGCCCAGGGGGCAGGTCAGCCCCAGCATTTT. The variable domain in full, with the rest retrieved from reference TRBV19 and TRBJ1-5, is DGGITQSPKYLFRKEGQNVTLSCEQNLNHDAMYWYRQDPGQGLRLIYYSQIVNDFQKGDIAEGYSVSREKKESFPLTVTSAQKNPTAFYLCASKRGAQGAGQPQHFGDGTRLSIL.

V gene TRBV27 combines with J gene TRBJ2-7; D is possibly TRBD2 (5 bases). Per the germline V gene, CDR1 is MNHEY and CDR2 is SMNVEV (reference sequence). This CDR3 is built from 11 residues. V was trimmed by 9 bases and J by 5 bases, leaving 11 bases between them. The CDR3 loop reads CARRVFDEQYF. In DNA form, the CDR3 reads TGTGCCAGGAGGGTATTCGACGAGCAGTACTTC.

The chain is built from TRBV7-2 and TRBJ1-5; D not certain. This CDR3 region has 16 residues. Germline CDR1 SGHTA, CDR2 FQGNSA. Trimming took off 2 bases at V and 0 bases at J, with 11 bases between the two ends. The DNA of the CDR3 is TGTGCCAGCAGCTTACATCACCCCTATAGCAATCAGCCCCAGCATTTT. Translated: CASSLHHPYSNQPQHF.

The CDR3 sequence is CASSPTRQHSGNTIYF. CDR3 nucleotides: TGTGCCAGCAGCCCGACCAGGCAACACTCTGGAAACACCATATATTTT. This chain links TRBV2 with TRBJ1-3, with unresolved D. Germline V gene lookup returns CDR1 SNHLY and CDR2 FYNNEI. This CDR3 is 16 amino acids long. Trimming took 6 bases from V and 0 from J, leaving 15 bases between them.

J is TRBJ2-5 and V is TRBV2, with 8 nucleotides matching TRBD2. Germline CDR1 SNHLY, CDR2 FYNNEI. With 3 bases clipped from V and 7 bases from J, the junction kept 7 bases outside the gene matches. CDR3 length: 14 residues. The CDR3: CASSDVRGGATQYF. CDR3 nucleotides: TGTGCCAGCAGTGACGTACGGGGGGGGGCGACCCAGTACTTC.

This chain joins TRBV6-5 and TRBJ1-1; D not certain. The CDR3 covers 13 residues. CDR1 is MNHEY, CDR2 SVGAGI, per germline. The ends were cut back, 4 bases at V and 4 bases at J, with 10 bases in the middle. The CDR3 loop reads CASSSPPGTEAFF. In nucleotides, the CDR3 is TGTGCCAGCAGTTCCCCGCCCGGCACTGAAGCTTTCTTT.